These T cell receptor beta chains were read from a single sample in a study of CD8+ T cells in alopecia areata. Clones were sequenced by immunoSEQ multiplex PCR, and TCRdb holds only the in-frame ones, with some missing. The sample comprises around 200,000 clones, around 63% of which are singletons, and approximately 1.7% rests with the top ten. The sample here was CD4+ T cells sorted from blood, taken at week 0. These receptors were collected from a human donor with alopecia areata. Each CDR3 is given without its conserved first and last residue. Not every row has a clone size; where given, it reads once, few, many or a size class.

clone size | V gene | CDR3 protein
- | TRBV19 | ASSIRTGTEAF
- | TRBV30 | ACDTGATNEKLF
- | TRBV19 | ASSSSDRQY
few | TRBV15 | ATSRAQTSTTEAF
once | TRBV25-1 | ASSEIGEQY
- | TRBV28 | ASSLAGSGDEKLF
few | TRBV5-1 | ASSPRLAGRDEQF
- | TRBV10-3 | AISESRVSRYEQETQY
- | TRBV30 | AWNRGTNEKLF
few | TRBV29-1 | SVEWGSSYEQY
few | TRBV28 | ASSLWGQGGDSPLH
few | TRBV4-3 | ASSPSLGQGIGELF
- | TRBV5-6 | ASSRSGPSYEQY
- | TRBV29-1 | SVESGSGYT
- | TRBV9 | ASSVMGETSYEQY
few | TRBV30 | AWSAPDIPRFQETQY
- | TRBV30 | AWSPGDRGNQPQH
- | TRBV30 | AWRDRSSYEQY
- | TRBV6-6 | ASSYGDTQY
- | TRBV19 | ASSIQRGATYEQY
- | TRBV20-1 | SAATGLGYT
- | TRBV27 | ASSPRPRQTEAF
- | TRBV18 | ASSPQVNSNQPQH
- | TRBV9 | ASSVRGDEQF
- | TRBV6-6 | ASSTYAGGDSPLH
- | TRBV7-6 | ASSLVGGGQSSYEQY
- | TRBV7-2 | ASSLAHAGPEQY
many | TRBV19 | ASSKVASGMRGVQF
- | TRBV29-1 | SVSGGSTDTQY
- | TRBV5-6 | ASSLGQGTFNTEAF
- | TRBV7-7 | ASSEGQASSYEQY
once | TRBV30 | AWSVGGTDTQY
- | TRBV30 | AWRGSSLNTEAF
- | TRBV15 | ATSRAGGRTEAF
- | TRBV29-1 | SVEVVRQTGAF
few | TRBV4-2 | ASSQELRSTTYNEQF
- | TRBV6-5 | ASSESGFGQPQH
few | TRBV2 | ARGENTEAF